One sample yielded the 20 T cell receptor beta chains listed below, sequenced in a study of blood T cell repertoires in COVID-19 (TCRdb year 2020). The library was prepared using the immunoSEQ multiplex PCR assay. Not all clones reach the TCRdb copy of this immuneACCESS table, which keeps in-frame sequences only. Checked studies attribute under half of the gap to unresolved V genes and leave the rest unexplained. Here the sample has about 9,200 clones; roughly 80% occur a single time. Of the sample, 7% to 9% is held by the ten largest clones. The sample taken for sequencing was peripheral blood. These receptors were taken from a man in his 70s with active COVID-19.

This clone was counted once. The chain is built from TRBV30 and TRBJ2-2, with a possible D match to TRBD1 (6 bases). Trimming removed 5 bases from V and 7 bases from J, with 11 bases in between. The CDR3 is 12 amino acids. CDR1 and CDR2 (germline): GTSNPN, SVGIG (reference sequence). The CDR3 DNA reads TGTGCCTGGTCACAGGGAATCGGGGAGCTGTTTTTT. It codes for CAWSQGIGELFF.

The chain joins TRBV19 to TRBJ2-5; D possibly corresponds to TRBD2 (6 bases). The CDR3 has 14 residues. V was clipped by 3 bases and J by 9 bases, with 17 bases between them. CDR1 and CDR2 (germline): LNHDA, SQIVND (reference sequence). The CDR3 DNA reads TGTGCCAGTAGTATGAAGACTAGGGGCGTCGCCCAGTACTTC. This translates into CASSMKTRGVAQYF. The full variable domain, with the rest looked up from reference TRBV19 and TRBJ2-5, is DGGITQSPKYLFRKEGQNVTLSCEQNLNHDAMYWYRQDPGQGLRLIYYSQIVNDFQKGDIAEGYSVSREKKESFPLTVTSAQKNPTAFYLCASSMKTRGVAQYFGPGTRLLVL.

The chain employs TRBV7-3 and TRBJ2-7, with 10 positions matching TRBD2. The germline V gene encodes CDR1 SGHTA and CDR2 FQGTGA. This CDR3 region has 14 residues. V dropped 5 bases and J dropped 6; count of bases not matched to a gene: 7. As DNA, the CDR3 is TGTGCCAGCAGCCCTAGCGGGAGTAATGTCGAGCAGTACTTC. Translating it yields CASSPSGSNVEQYF.

The chain recombines TRBV5-1 with TRBJ2-5; 8 bases are shared with TRBD2. This CDR3 has 15 residues. The germline V gene encodes CDR1 SGHRS and CDR2 YFSETQ. V trimming: 4 bases; J trimming: 7 bases; junction bases outside the gene matches: 12. The CDR3: CASSVGAGALVTQYF. DNA of the CDR3: TGCGCCAGCAGCGTCGGAGCGGGAGCGTTGGTGACCCAGTACTTC.

This clone was counted once. The V call is TRBV4-2, the J call TRBJ2-3; D is undetermined. From germline, CDR1 is LGHNA and CDR2 YNFKEQ. The CDR3 is 14 residues long. V was shortened by 0 bases and J by 2 bases, with 6 bases between the two germline ends. In nucleotides, the CDR3 is TGTGCCAGCAGCCAAGATTCATTCACAGATACGCAGTATTTT. This sequence encodes CASSQDSFTDTQYF.

The CDR3 nucleotides are TGTGCCACCCGAAGTTCCACTAGGAACACCGGGGAGCTGTTTTTT. Protein product: CATRSSTRNTGELFF. The V and J genes are TRBV24-1 and TRBJ2-2; D might be TRBD2 (5 bases). In germline, CDR1 is KGHDR, CDR2 SFDVKD. CDR3 length: 15 residues. The germline V and J ends were trimmed by 9 bases and 1 base, with 14 bases remaining between them.

The chain uses TRBV11-2 and TRBJ1-2; the match to TRBD1 covers 9 bases. This CDR3 comprises 14 residues. V shed 5 bases, J shed 8 bases, and the junction held 9 bases outside the gene matches. From germline, CDR1 is SGHAT and CDR2 FQNNGV. CDR3 amino acids: CASSLVDRGYGYTF. The CDR3, as DNA: TGTGCCAGCAGCCTCGTGGACAGGGGATACGGCTACACCTTC.

This chain connects TRBV28 to TRBJ2-1, with 12 bases lining up with TRBD2. The germline V gene has CDR1 MDHEN and CDR2 SYDVKM. V lost 6 bases, J lost 6 bases, and 12 bases stayed unmatched. The CDR3 runs 17 residues. The CDR3 region has the DNA TGTGCCAGCAGGGAAAGTCTAGCGGGAGGGCTTACCAATGAGCAGTTCTTC. The encoded protein is CASRESLAGGLTNEQFF.

The chain carries TRBV5-4 and TRBJ2-1; D might be TRBD2 (6 bases). Germline-derived CDR1 and CDR2 are SGHNT and YYREEE (reference sequence). The CDR3 extends over 14 amino acids. Trimming removed 2 bases from V and 5 bases from J, with 11 bases in between. The CDR3 DNA follows: TGTGCCAGCAGCTTCCCCGGGAGACACAATGAGCAGTTCTTC. The encoded protein is CASSFPGRHNEQFF. Supplemented by reference TRBV5-4 and TRBJ2-1, the full variable domain reads ETGVTQSPTHLIKTRGQQVTLRCSSQSGHNTVSWYQQALGQGPQFIFQYYREEENGRGNFPPRFSGLQFPNYSSELNVNALELDDSALYLCASSFPGRHNEQFFGPGTRLTVL.

This sequence joins TRBV5-1 and TRBJ2-3; TRBD2 matches 9 bases. With V trimmed by 0 bases and J by 2 bases, 10 bases remained unmatched. Per the germline V gene, CDR1 is SGHRS and CDR2 is YFSETQ. This CDR3 has 18 residues. Here the CDR3 reads CASSLGVGLATITDTQYF. The CDR3 region has the DNA TGCGCCAGCAGCTTGGGGGTAGGACTAGCGACTATCACAGATACGCAGTATTTT. The full variable domain, completed using reference TRBV5-1 and TRBJ2-3, is KAGVTQTPRYLIKTRGQQVTLSCSPISGHRSVSWYQQTPGQGLQFLFEYFSETQRNKGNFPGRFSGRQFSNSRSEMNVSTLELGDSALYLCASSLGVGLATITDTQYFGPGTRLTVL.

The chain is built from TRBV4-2 and TRBJ2-2; 13 bases match TRBD2. Germline assignment: CDR1 LGHNA and CDR2 YNFKEQ. This CDR3 has 19 residues. After removal of 1 base from V and 2 bases from J, the junction contained 7 bases not matched to a gene. CDR3 sequence: CASSQVTGTSGTNTGELFF. In nucleotides, the CDR3 is TGTGCCAGCAGCCAAGTGACCGGGACTAGCGGGACTAACACCGGGGAGCTGTTTTTT.

This clone was detected only once. V and J are TRBV3-1 (or the pseudogene TRBV3-2) and TRBJ1-2; 7 nucleotides align to TRBD1. Looked up from germline, CDR1 is LGHDT and CDR2 is YNNKEL (reference sequence). The CDR3 sequence is 17 residues long. The J segment lost 0 bases and the V segment lost 1 base, leaving 8 bases of the junction unmatched. CDR3 sequence reads: CASSQVTGAKANYGYTF. CDR3 nucleotides: TGTGCCAGCAGCCAAGTAACAGGGGCGAAAGCTAACTATGGCTACACCTTC.

This clone was picked up a small number of times. The rearrangement uses TRBV4-3 and TRBJ2-7; no clear D gene. Trimming shortened V by 0 bases and J by 4 bases, and 7 bases separated the two germline ends. In germline, CDR1 is LGHNA, CDR2 YSLEER. The CDR3 loop spans 13 amino acids. The CDR3 DNA is TGCGCCAGCAGCCAAGATAGGCGGTACGAGCAGTACTTC. Translation: CASSQDRRYEQYF.

The CDR3 protein is CASSLEAKIRTGEETQYF. The CDR3 DNA reads as TGTGCCAGCTCACTGGAAGCCAAGATCCGGACGGGGGAAGAGACCCAGTACTTC. The rearrangement joins TRBV18 to TRBJ2-5, with a weak D call TRBD2 (6 bases). V dropped 4 bases and J dropped 3 bases, with 24 bases sitting between them. The CDR3 loop spans 18 amino acids. Germline loops: CDR1 KGHSH, CDR2 LQKENI. Looking up the rest from reference TRBV18 and TRBJ2-5 gives the full variable domain: NAGVMQNPRHLVRRRGQEARLRCSPMKGHSHVYWYRQLPEEGLKFMVYLQKENIIDESGMPKERFSAEFPKEGPSILRIQQVVRGDSAAYFCASSLEAKIRTGEETQYFGPGTRLLVL.

V usage is TRBV15 and J usage is TRBJ2-7; D is ambiguous. Germline V gives CDR1 LNHNV, CDR2 YYDKDF (reference sequence). V dropped 0 bases and J dropped 2 bases, with 8 bases sitting between them. The CDR3 covers 14 residues. The CDR3 loop reads CATSRERLAYEQYF. The CDR3 DNA reads TGTGCCACCAGCAGAGAACGGCTAGCCTACGAGCAGTACTTC. The variable domain in full, completed from reference TRBV15 and TRBJ2-7, reads DAMVIQNPRYQVTQFGKPVTLSCSQTLNHNVMYWYQQKSSQAPKLLFHYYDKDFNNEADTPDNFQSRRPNTSFCFLDIRSPGLGDTAMYLCATSRERLAYEQYFGPGTRLTVT.

The gene calls are TRBV11-3 and TRBJ2-3; D is perhaps TRBD1 (6 bases). Germline lookup yields CDR1 SGHNT and CDR2 YENEEA. V lost 7 bases and J lost 5, with 10 bases in between. The CDR3 is made up of 12 amino acids. The CDR3 here is CASKGVGDTQYF. The CDR3 nucleotides read TGTGCCAGCAAGGGGGTAGGAGATACGCAGTATTTT. The full variable domain, its missing parts supplied by reference TRBV11-3 and TRBJ2-3, is EAGVVQSPRYKIIEKKQPVAFWCNPISGHNTLYWYLQNLGQGPELLIRYENEEAVDDSQLPKDRFSAERLKGVDSTLKIQPAELGDSAVYLCASKGVGDTQYFGPGTRLTVL.

This clone occurred once. The chain carries TRBV7-2 and TRBJ2-5, with 9 bases matching TRBD2. V lost 4 bases and J lost 2; bases outside the gene matches: 5. This CDR3 is built from 15 residues. Germline V gene data show CDR1 as SGHTA and CDR2 as FQGNSA. CDR3 loop: CASSSELAGQETQYF. DNA of the CDR3: TGTGCCAGCAGCTCCGAACTAGCGGGTCAAGAGACCCAGTACTTC.

The chain links TRBV12-5 to TRBJ2-2, with 8 bases lining up with TRBD2. The CDR3 runs to 13 residues. V shed 6 bases and J 6 bases; nucleotides not matched to a gene: 3. Germline lookup yields CDR1 LGHNT and CDR2 FRNRAP. In nucleotides, the CDR3 is TGTGCTAGTGGGCTAGCGGGCTCCGGGGAGCTGTTTTTT. It is translated as CASGLAGSGELFF.

This clone was recorded a few times. The genes are TRBV28 and TRBJ1-5; D might be TRBD1 (5 bases). The V gene lost 2 bases and the J gene lost 2 bases, with 10 bases spanning the gap. The CDR3 length is 15 residues. Germline assignment: CDR1 MDHEN and CDR2 SYDVKM. In nucleotides, the CDR3 is TGTGCCAGCAGTTTAGATCTCAGGGGCAATCAGCCCCAGCATTTT. Protein: CASSLDLRGNQPQHF.

The V and J genes are TRBV18 and TRBJ1-5, with 8 bases lining up with TRBD1. Germline V gene lookup returns CDR1 KGHSH and CDR2 LQKENI. This CDR3 has 16 amino acids. Trimming took 5 bases from V and 6 from J; bases not matched to a gene: 12. This chain's CDR3 is CASSTGDRGLSQPQHF. Here the CDR3 DNA reads TGTGCCAGCTCAACAGGCGACAGGGGTCTCTCTCAGCCCCAGCATTTT.